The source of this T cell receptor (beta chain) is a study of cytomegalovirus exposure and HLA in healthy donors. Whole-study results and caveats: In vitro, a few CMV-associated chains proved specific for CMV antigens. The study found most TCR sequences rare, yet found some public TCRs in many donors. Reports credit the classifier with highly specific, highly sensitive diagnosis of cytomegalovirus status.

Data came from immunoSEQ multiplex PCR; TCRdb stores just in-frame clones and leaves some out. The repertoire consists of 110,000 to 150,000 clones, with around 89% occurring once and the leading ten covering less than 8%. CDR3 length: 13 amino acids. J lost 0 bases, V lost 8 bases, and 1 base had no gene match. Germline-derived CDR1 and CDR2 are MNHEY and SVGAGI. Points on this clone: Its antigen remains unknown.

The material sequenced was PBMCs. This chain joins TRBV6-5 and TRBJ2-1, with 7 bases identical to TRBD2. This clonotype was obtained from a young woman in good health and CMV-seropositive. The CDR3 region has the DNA TGTGCCAGCGGGAGGGGCTCCTACAATGAGCAGTTCTTC. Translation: CASGRGSYNEQFF.